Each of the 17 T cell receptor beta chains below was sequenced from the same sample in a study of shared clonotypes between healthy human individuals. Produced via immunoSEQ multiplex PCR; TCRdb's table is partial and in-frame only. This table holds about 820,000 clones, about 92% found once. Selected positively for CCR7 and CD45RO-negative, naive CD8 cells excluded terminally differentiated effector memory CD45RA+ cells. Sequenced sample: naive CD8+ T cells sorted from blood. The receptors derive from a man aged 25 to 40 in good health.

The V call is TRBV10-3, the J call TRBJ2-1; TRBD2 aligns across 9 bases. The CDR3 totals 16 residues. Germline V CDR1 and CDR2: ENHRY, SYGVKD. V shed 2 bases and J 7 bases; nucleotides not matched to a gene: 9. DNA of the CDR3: TGTGCCATCAGTGAGGGGATAGCGGGAGTAAAGAATGAGCAGTTCTTC. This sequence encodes CAISEGIAGVKNEQFF.

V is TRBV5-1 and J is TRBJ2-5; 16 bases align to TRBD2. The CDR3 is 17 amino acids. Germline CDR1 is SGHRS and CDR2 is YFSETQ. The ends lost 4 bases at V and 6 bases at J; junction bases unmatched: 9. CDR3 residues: CASSEGLAGGSTKTQYF. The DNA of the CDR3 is TGCGCCAGCAGCGAGGGACTAGCGGGAGGGTCCACAAAGACCCAGTACTTC. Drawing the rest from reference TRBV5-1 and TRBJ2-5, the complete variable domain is KAGVTQTPRYLIKTRGQQVTLSCSPISGHRSVSWYQQTPGQGLQFLFEYFSETQRNKGNFPGRFSGRQFSNSRSEMNVSTLELGDSALYLCASSEGLAGGSTKTQYFGPGTRLLVL.

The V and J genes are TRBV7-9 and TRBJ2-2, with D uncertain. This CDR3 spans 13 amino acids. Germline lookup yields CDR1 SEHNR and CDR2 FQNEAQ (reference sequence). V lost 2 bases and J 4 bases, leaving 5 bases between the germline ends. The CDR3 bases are TGTGCCAGCAGCTTAAGCAGCACCGGGGAGCTGTTTTTT. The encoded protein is CASSLSSTGELFF.

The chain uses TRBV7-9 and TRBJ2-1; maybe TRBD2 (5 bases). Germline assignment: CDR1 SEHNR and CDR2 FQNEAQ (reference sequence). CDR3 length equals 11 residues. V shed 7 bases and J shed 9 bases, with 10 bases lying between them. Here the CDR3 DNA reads TGTGCCAGCACCGAAGGAGGTGAGCAGTTCTTC. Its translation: CASTEGGEQFF.

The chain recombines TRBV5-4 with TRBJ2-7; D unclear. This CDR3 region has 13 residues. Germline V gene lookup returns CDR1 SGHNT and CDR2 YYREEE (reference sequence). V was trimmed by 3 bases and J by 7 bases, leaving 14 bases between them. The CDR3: CASSSWTLGEQYF. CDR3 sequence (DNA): TGTGCCAGCAGCTCTTGGACCTTGGGGGAGCAGTACTTC.

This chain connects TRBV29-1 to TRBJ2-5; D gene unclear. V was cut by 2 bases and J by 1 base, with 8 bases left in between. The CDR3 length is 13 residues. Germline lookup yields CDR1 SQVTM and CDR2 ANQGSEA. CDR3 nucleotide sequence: TGCAGCGTTGAATTTGATCTCCAAGAGACCCAGTACTTC. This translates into CSVEFDLQETQYF.

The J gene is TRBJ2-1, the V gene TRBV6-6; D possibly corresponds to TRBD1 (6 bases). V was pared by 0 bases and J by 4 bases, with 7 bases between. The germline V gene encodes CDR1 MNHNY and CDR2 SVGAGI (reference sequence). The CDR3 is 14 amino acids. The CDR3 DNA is TGTGCCAGCAGTTACTCGGGGGCTTACAATGAGCAGTTCTTC. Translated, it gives CASSYSGAYNEQFF.

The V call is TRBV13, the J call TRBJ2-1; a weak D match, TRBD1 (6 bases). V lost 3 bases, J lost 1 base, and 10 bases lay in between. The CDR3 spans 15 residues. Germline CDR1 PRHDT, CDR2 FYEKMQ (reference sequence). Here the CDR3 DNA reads TGTGCCAGCAGCTTTACAGGGCGGTCCTACAATGAGCAGTTCTTC. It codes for CASSFTGRSYNEQFF.

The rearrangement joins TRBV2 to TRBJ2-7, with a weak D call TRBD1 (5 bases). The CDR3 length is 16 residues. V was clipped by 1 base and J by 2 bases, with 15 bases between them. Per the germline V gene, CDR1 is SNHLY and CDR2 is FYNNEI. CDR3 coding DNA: TGTGCCAGCAGTGAAGTACCTAGGGGAAGACCCTACGAGCAGTACTTC. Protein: CASSEVPRGRPYEQYF.

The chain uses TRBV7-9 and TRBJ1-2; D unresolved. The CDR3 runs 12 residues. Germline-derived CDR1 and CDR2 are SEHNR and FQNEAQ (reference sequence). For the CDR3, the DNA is TGTACCGCTGGGCCGAACCCATATGGCTACACCTTC. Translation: CTAGPNPYGYTF. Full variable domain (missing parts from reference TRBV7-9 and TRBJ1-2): DTGVSQNPRHKITKRGQNVTFRCDPISEHNRLYWYRQTLGQGPEFLTYFQNEAQLEKSRLLSDRFSAERPKGSFSTLEIQRTEQGDSAMYLCTAGPNPYGYTFGSGTRLTVV.

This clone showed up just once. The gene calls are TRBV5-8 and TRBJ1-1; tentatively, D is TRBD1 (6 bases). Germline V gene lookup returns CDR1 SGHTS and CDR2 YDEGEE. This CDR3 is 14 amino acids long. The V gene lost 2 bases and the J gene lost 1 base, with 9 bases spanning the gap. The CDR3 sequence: CASSFGTPNTEAFF. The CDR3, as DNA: TGTGCCAGCAGCTTCGGGACACCGAACACTGAAGCTTTCTTT.

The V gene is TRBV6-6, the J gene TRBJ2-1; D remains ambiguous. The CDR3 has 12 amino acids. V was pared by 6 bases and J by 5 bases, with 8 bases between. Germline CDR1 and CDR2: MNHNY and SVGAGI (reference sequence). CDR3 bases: TGTGCCAGCAGAGAGACCAACAATGAGCAGTTCTTC. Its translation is CASRETNNEQFF.

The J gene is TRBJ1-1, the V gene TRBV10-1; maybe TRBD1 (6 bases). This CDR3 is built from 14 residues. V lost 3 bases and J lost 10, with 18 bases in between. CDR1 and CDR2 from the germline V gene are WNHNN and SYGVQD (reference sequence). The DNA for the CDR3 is TGCGCCAGCAGTGACCTCTTGGGGGCCGAGGGAGCTTTCTTT. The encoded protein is CASSDLLGAEGAFF.

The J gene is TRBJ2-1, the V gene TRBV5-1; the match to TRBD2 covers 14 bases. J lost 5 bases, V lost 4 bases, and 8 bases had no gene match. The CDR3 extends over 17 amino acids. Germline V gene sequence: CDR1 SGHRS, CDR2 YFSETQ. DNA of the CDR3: TGCGCCAGCAGCCAAGGGACTAGCGGGAGATTGAACAATGAGCAGTTCTTC. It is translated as CASSQGTSGRLNNEQFF. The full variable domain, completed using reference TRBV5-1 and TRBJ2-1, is KAGVTQTPRYLIKTRGQQVTLSCSPISGHRSVSWYQQTPGQGLQFLFEYFSETQRNKGNFPGRFSGRQFSNSRSEMNVSTLELGDSALYLCASSQGTSGRLNNEQFFGPGTRLTVL.

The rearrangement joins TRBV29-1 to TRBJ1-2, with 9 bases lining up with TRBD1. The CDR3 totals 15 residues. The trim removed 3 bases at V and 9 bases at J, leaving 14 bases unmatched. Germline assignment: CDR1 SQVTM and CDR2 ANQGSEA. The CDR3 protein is CSVDHPGQGADRYTF. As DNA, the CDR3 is TGCAGCGTTGACCATCCGGGACAGGGAGCGGATCGCTACACCTTC.

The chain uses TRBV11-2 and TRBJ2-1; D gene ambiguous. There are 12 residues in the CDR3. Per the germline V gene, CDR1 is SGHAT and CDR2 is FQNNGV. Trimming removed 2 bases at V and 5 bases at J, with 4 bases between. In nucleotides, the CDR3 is TGTGCCAGCAGCTTAATGAACAATGAGCAGTTCTTC. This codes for CASSLMNNEQFF.

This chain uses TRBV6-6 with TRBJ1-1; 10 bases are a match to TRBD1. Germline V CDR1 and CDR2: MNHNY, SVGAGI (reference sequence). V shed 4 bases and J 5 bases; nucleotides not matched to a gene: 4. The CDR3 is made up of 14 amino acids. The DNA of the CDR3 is TGTGCCAGCAGTTGGACAGGGGGACTTACTGAAGCTTTCTTT. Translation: CASSWTGGLTEAFF.